This TCR beta chain was obtained from a study of T cells after yellow fever vaccination. The study, taken as a whole, reports: Within FACS-sorted repertoires, abundant clonotypes contaminating from the bulk population could be present. Clonotypes shared by both compartments, CD4 and CD8, made up a small share.

This clonotype was seen more than once but under ten times. Antigen unknown. Making TCR cDNA involved 5'RACE template switching, which added UMIs and a universal primer site. TCRdb fed the 5' RACE reads into MiXCR, producing one record per CDR3 protein. This sample has 450,000 to 550,000 distinct CDR3 sequences, with 20% to 25% found just once. Per germline, CDR1 ENHRY and CDR2 SYGVKD. V was pared by 6 bases and J by 1 base, with 9 bases between. The CDR3 has 13 residues. The chain carries TRBV10-3 and TRBJ1-1; the D is unclear. Source: PBMCs, taken about 21 days after the first yellow fever vaccination. This receptor was taken from a man aged 18 to 29 who received the YFV17D yellow fever vaccine. The CDR3 region is CAIRSSGNTEAFF. The CDR3 DNA is TGTGCCATCAGGTCCTCAGGGAACACTGAAGCTTTCTTT.